The 20 T cell receptor beta chains presented below share a single source sample, sequenced in a study of technical replicates of blood from several donors. The data were produced by immunoSEQ multiplex PCR, yet TCRdb's version contains in-frame clones alone and is incomplete. Of 100,000 or so clones listed, 95% to 96% are singletons. The sequenced sample consisted of T cells isolated from PBMCs. The receptors were gathered from a human donor in good health.

The chain uses TRBV19 and TRBJ1-3; no reliable D call. CDR3 length equals 14 residues. From germline, CDR1 is LNHDA and CDR2 SQIVND (reference sequence). Deletions cut 10 bases from V and 4 bases from J, with 17 bases between. CDR3 nucleotides: TGTGCCACCCGGGGTCCGGGGAGAGGAAACACCATATATTTT. The encoded protein is CATRGPGRGNTIYF.

This clone has a single count. This chain links TRBV11-3 with TRBJ2-5, with 11 bases identical to TRBD2. The V segment lost 6 bases and the J segment 1 base; nucleotides outside the gene matches: 16. This CDR3 is 19 amino acids long. The V gene's germline CDR1 is SGHNT and CDR2 YENEEA. The CDR3 DNA reads TGTGCCAGCAGGAGGCCGGAAACTAGCGGGGGCGGAGGCCAAGAGACCCAGTACTTC. Translating gives CASRRPETSGGGGQETQYF.

The V and J genes are TRBV19 and TRBJ2-1; 9 bases align to TRBD1. The CDR3 loop spans 14 amino acids. The germline gives CDR1 LNHDA, CDR2 SQIVND (reference sequence). Germline trimming cut 7 bases from V and 7 bases from J; bases unmatched to any gene: 8. CDR3: CASKGTGSFNEQFF. The CDR3 DNA follows: TGTGCCAGTAAGGGGACAGGGAGTTTTAATGAGCAGTTCTTC.

The chain joins TRBV7-2 to TRBJ2-7; 9 nucleotides align to TRBD2. CDR1 and CDR2 (germline): SGHTA, FQGNSA. The CDR3 loop spans 15 amino acids. Trimming removed 6 bases from V and 5 bases from J; junction bases left unmatched: 11. Written as DNA, the CDR3 is TGTGCCAGCAGGGAAAGGCGCGGGGGGGCACACGAGCAGTACTTC. Its translation is CASRERRGGAHEQYF.

This clone was seen only once. The chain has TRBV4-1 and TRBJ1-1, with a tentative D call TRBD1 (6 bases). V lost 1 base and J lost 0, with 24 bases in between. Germline-derived CDR1 and CDR2 are MGHRA and YSYEKL. CDR3 length: 20 residues. The CDR3 nucleotides are TGCGCCAGCAGCCAAGTGGGGCAGGGGAACCGGCATTCTGTGAACACTGAAGCTTTCTTT. Translating it yields CASSQVGQGNRHSVNTEAFF.

This chain connects TRBV9 to TRBJ1-6, with D perhaps TRBD1 (5 bases). The germline V gene encodes CDR1 SGDLS and CDR2 YYNGEE. The germline V and J ends were trimmed by 4 bases and 10 bases, with 18 bases remaining between them. This CDR3 comprises 15 residues. The CDR3 nucleotides read TGTGCCAGCAGCCCAAAAACTGAGGGACTATCACCCCTCCACTTT. This translates into CASSPKTEGLSPLHF. The complete variable domain, with remaining parts taken from reference TRBV9 and TRBJ1-6, reads DSGVTQTPKHLITATGQRVTLRCSPRSGDLSVYWYQQSLDQGLQFLIQYYNGEERAKGNILERFSAQQFPDLHSELNLSSLELGDSALYFCASSPKTEGLSPLHFGNGTRLTVT.

This chain uses TRBV11-2 with TRBJ1-3; D is undetermined. The CDR3 consists of 16 residues. With 5 bases removed from V and 0 bases from J, the gap between germline ends came to 14 bases. Per germline, CDR1 SGHAT and CDR2 FQNNGV. The CDR3: CASSRSHLYSGNTIYF. The CDR3 coding sequence is TGTGCCAGCAGCCGCTCCCACTTATACTCTGGAAACACCATATATTTT.

The rearrangement uses TRBV10-3 and TRBJ1-2, with D tentatively TRBD1 (5 bases). V was pared by 2 bases and J by 4 bases, with 11 bases between. There are 14 residues in the CDR3. The germline gives CDR1 ENHRY, CDR2 SYGVKD. CDR3 region: CAISEVTVSYGYTF. Written as DNA, the CDR3 is TGTGCCATCAGTGAGGTGACAGTAAGCTATGGCTACACCTTC.

This chain joins TRBV19 and TRBJ2-7; 9 bases align to TRBD1. The CDR3 extends over 16 amino acids. Germline trimming cut 5 bases from V and 5 bases from J; bases unmatched to any gene: 13. Germline V lookup: CDR1 LNHDA, CDR2 SQIVND (reference sequence). CDR3 coding DNA: TGTGCCAGTAGTTCCTGGGGCGACAGGGGGGTCAACGAGCAGTACTTC. Translation: CASSSWGDRGVNEQYF. Using reference TRBV19 and TRBJ2-7 for the parts outside the CDR3, the full variable domain is DGGITQSPKYLFRKEGQNVTLSCEQNLNHDAMYWYRQDPGQGLRLIYYSQIVNDFQKGDIAEGYSVSREKKESFPLTVTSAQKNPTAFYLCASSSWGDRGVNEQYFGPGTRLTVT.

V and J are TRBV9 and TRBJ1-2; D uncertain. CDR1 SGDLS and CDR2 YYNGEE come from the germline V gene. V gave up 4 bases and J gave up 3 bases, with 16 bases separating them. The CDR3 spans 15 residues. The CDR3 sequence is CASSYLIAGDYGYTF. In DNA form, the CDR3 reads TGTGCCAGCAGCTACTTGATCGCCGGAGACTATGGCTACACCTTC.

The rearrangement links TRBV5-1 to TRBJ2-7, with TRBD1 matching 8 bases. Germline V CDR1 and CDR2: SGHRS, YFSETQ. The CDR3 length is 17 residues. The V gene end was trimmed by 6 bases and the J gene end by 0 bases; junction bases not matched to a gene: 14. CDR3 sequence (DNA): TGCGCCAGCACCTCCGGGACAGGACGTCTTAGCTCCTACGAGCAGTACTTC. Translating gives CASTSGTGRLSSYEQYF.

Only one count was recorded for this clone. The chain recombines TRBV4-1 with TRBJ2-5, with 9 bases identical to TRBD1. Germline V gene data show CDR1 as MGHRA and CDR2 as YSYEKL. The junction had 25 bases not matched to a gene; V was cut back by 1 base and J by 7 bases. The CDR3 loop spans 21 amino acids. The CDR3 here is CASSQVGGLFGQGPLRGTQYF. CDR3 in DNA: TGCGCCAGCAGCCAAGTCGGGGGGCTTTTTGGACAGGGGCCCCTCCGAGGGACCCAGTACTTC.

This chain uses TRBV28 with TRBJ1-2; D is possibly TRBD1 (6 bases). The CDR3 is 15 residues long. Trimming removed 7 bases at V and 4 bases at J, with 19 bases between. CDR1 and CDR2 (germline): MDHEN, SYDVKM. The CDR3 nucleotides are TGTGCCAGCACCGTCGGCGATCTACAGGGCTATGGCTACACCTTC. Its translation is CASTVGDLQGYGYTF.

The chain employs TRBV4-2 and TRBJ2-1, with 8 bases fitting TRBD2. With 1 base clipped from V and 6 bases from J, the junction kept 11 bases outside the gene matches. There are 17 residues in the CDR3. Germline CDR1 and CDR2: LGHNA and YNFKEQ. The CDR3 bases are TGTGCCAGCAGCCAAGTACCTTCGGGAGGGCCCGGCAATGAGCAGTTCTTC. It yields the protein CASSQVPSGGPGNEQFF.

The DNA of the CDR3 is TGCGCCAGCAGCTTGGAACGCAGAGCGGGAGGTTTAAAAGATACGCAGTATTTT. Translating it yields CASSLERRAGGLKDTQYF. V usage is TRBV5-1 and J usage is TRBJ2-3; TRBD2 matches at 9 bases. CDR3 size: 18 residues. V gave up 0 bases and J gave up 5 bases; unmatched junction bases: 13. In germline, CDR1 is SGHRS, CDR2 YFSETQ.

The chain has TRBV18 and TRBJ2-1; D unclear. V lost 3 bases to trimming and J lost 6 bases, with 12 bases between them. Per the germline V gene, CDR1 is KGHSH and CDR2 is LQKENI. The CDR3 loop spans 14 amino acids. Here the CDR3 DNA reads TGTGCCAGCTCACCGGAGACTCCCGGCAATGAGCAGTTCTTC. Amino acid sequence: CASSPETPGNEQFF.

Here the CDR3 reads CSGWVGLAAPNTGELFF. CDR3 DNA sequence: TGCAGCGGCTGGGTAGGACTAGCGGCTCCGAACACCGGGGAGCTGTTTTTT. This chain uses TRBV29-1 with TRBJ2-2, with 10 bases identical to TRBD2. The CDR3 sequence is 17 residues long. Germline V gene sequence: CDR1 SQVTM, CDR2 ANQGSEA. The V gene end was trimmed by 7 bases and the J gene end by 0 bases; junction bases not matched to a gene: 11.

This sequence joins TRBV7-8 and TRBJ1-1; possibly TRBD1 for D (5 bases). Trimming stripped 6 bases from V and 3 bases from J, with 20 bases between. The CDR3 spans 16 residues. CDR1 and CDR2 from the germline V gene are SGHVS and FQNEAQ. The DNA for the CDR3 is TGTGCCAGCAGGCTTGCCGGGGGTTTTACTCACACTGAAGCTTTCTTT. It codes for CASRLAGGFTHTEAFF.

The V gene is TRBV27, the J gene TRBJ1-1; no reliable D call. The CDR3 runs 13 residues. Germline V CDR1 and CDR2: MNHEY, SMNVEV (reference sequence). V was cut by 3 bases and J by 1 base, with 6 bases left in between. The CDR3 nucleotides are TGTGCCAGCAGTTTTAGCAGGAACACTGAAGCTTTCTTT. It specifies CASSFSRNTEAFF.

This rearrangement joins TRBV27 to TRBJ1-5, with 9 bases matching TRBD1. The CDR3 has 15 amino acids. The trim removed 5 bases at V and 5 bases at J, leaving 7 bases unmatched. Germline values: CDR1 MNHEY, CDR2 SMNVEV (reference sequence). Here the CDR3 DNA reads TGTGCCAGCAGTCTTTTGGGACAGGGCGATCAGCCCCAGCATTTT. This encodes CASSLLGQGDQPQHF.